Below are 4 T cell receptor beta chains sequenced from a single sample in a study of T cell changes during pregnancy in multiple sclerosis. The data were produced by immunoSEQ multiplex PCR, yet TCRdb's version contains in-frame clones alone and is incomplete. This sample has fewer than 15,000 clones; about nine tenths occur once, and the top ten carry 8.7%. Sequences were derived from CD8+ T cells from peripheral blood mononuclear cells, sampled in the first trimester of pregnancy. The origin of the receptors is a female donor with multiple sclerosis, enrolled in a pregnancy study.

This clone is medium-sized by share. The genes are TRBV29-1 and TRBJ1-1, with a weak D call TRBD1 (5 bases). CDR1 is SQVTM and CDR2 is ANQGSEA in the germline V gene. V lost 4 bases and J lost 0, with 6 bases in between. The CDR3 sequence is 12 residues long. The CDR3 DNA follows: TGCAGCGTTGTGACAGTGAACACTGAAGCTTTCTTT. It codes for CSVVTVNTEAFF.

The chain is built from TRBV7-8 and TRBJ1-6; D remains unclear. Trimming cost V 0 bases and J 8 bases, with 14 bases left between them. The CDR3 spans 16 residues. Per the germline V gene, CDR1 is SGHVS and CDR2 is FQNEAQ. CDR3 in DNA: TGTGCCAGCAGCTTAGCGAGGGCGGCTGGGGATTCACCCCTCCACTTT. Translating it yields CASSLARAAGDSPLHF.

The CDR3 loop is CASSYPGIYEQYF. In DNA form, the CDR3 reads TGTGCCAGCAGTTACCCGGGGATCTACGAGCAGTACTTC. The gene calls are TRBV6-6 and TRBJ2-7, with TRBD2 as a possible D gene (5 bases). Looked up from germline, CDR1 is MNHNY and CDR2 is SVGAGI (reference sequence). This CDR3 is built from 13 residues. V lost 2 bases and J 3 bases, leaving 8 bases between the germline ends.

The table lists this clone with a count of one. The rearrangement links TRBV29-1 to TRBJ1-2, with unresolved D. The CDR3 has 10 amino acids. Germline assignment: CDR1 SQVTM and CDR2 ANQGSEA. The V end lost 4 bases, the J end lost 3 bases, and 3 bases lay between the germline ends. Written as DNA, the CDR3 is TGCAGCGTTGCAGACTATGGCTACACCTTC. It yields the protein CSVADYGYTF.